The clone carrying this TCR beta chain was picked up a small number of times. Its antigen is not known. The record originates from a study of blood T cells in healthy people across ages. Trimming shortened V by 5 bases and J by 5 bases, and 15 bases separated the two germline ends. Germline lookup yields CDR1 SGHTA and CDR2 FQGNSA. This CDR3 has 14 residues. Study-wide results and limits: Observed TCR beta diversity per million T cells went down as age went up. This fall followed a roughly linear course with age. Compared with aged donors, long-lived donors showed fewer expanded clones, suggesting selection.

Each sample gave at least 7 million isolated PBMCs. Primers used in a second PCR of roughly 7 to 12 cycles were a sample-barcoded 5' primer and a J-beta primer mix. The authors tagged each cDNA molecule using a template-switch adaptor with 12 random nucleotides. In TCRdb, the 5' RACE reads were re-called with MiXCR into one record per CDR3 protein. In the table there are fewer than 950,000 distinct CDR3 sequences, around 36% of which are singletons. V gene TRBV7-2 combines with J gene TRBJ1-2; the D is unclear. This TCR was recovered from a man between 18 and 35 years old in good health. The material sequenced was blood. The CDR3 loop reads CASSVGRAEYGYTF. CDR3 nucleotide sequence: TGTGCCAGCAGCGTAGGGCGGGCGGAATATGGCTACACCTTC.